A single sample is the source of the 29 T cell receptor beta chains below, sequenced in a study of control samples from healthy donors and cancer patients. Assay used: immunoSEQ multiplex PCR; TCRdb lists only in-frame clones, some missing. The table lists about 89,000 clones, 85% to 90% of them singletons. Sequences were obtained from blood. Receptor source: a woman aged 40 to 55 in good health.

The chain has TRBV15 and TRBJ1-4; maybe TRBD1 (5 bases). The CDR3 covers 15 residues. Germline V lookup: CDR1 LNHNV, CDR2 YYDKDF (reference sequence). V gave up 3 bases and J gave up 5 bases, with 13 bases separating them. The CDR3 DNA follows: TGTGCCACCAGCAGTATACAGGTCGTGAATGAAAAACTGTTTTTT. Its protein product is CATSSIQVVNEKLFF.

J is TRBJ2-7 and V is TRBV6-5; perhaps D is TRBD1 or TRBD2 (5 bases each). Germline V gene lookup returns CDR1 MNHEY and CDR2 SVGAGI. There are 11 residues in the CDR3. The V gene lost 7 bases and the J gene lost 7 bases, with 11 bases spanning the gap. CDR3 DNA: TGTGCCAGCACCGACAGCGGTGAGCAGTACTTC. Translating it yields CASTDSGEQYF.

This chain connects TRBV10-3 to TRBJ2-6; 7 bases map to TRBD1. J lost 3 bases, V lost 11 bases, and 13 bases had no gene match. Germline CDR1 reads ENHRY; CDR2 reads SYGVKD. This CDR3 is built from 16 residues. In DNA, the CDR3 is TGTGCCGTACAGGGGAACTTCATAGGTGGGGCCAACGTCCTGACTTTC. Translated: CAVQGNFIGGANVLTF.

This clone was seen a handful of times. V and J are TRBV10-3 and TRBJ2-5; 7 nucleotides line up with TRBD1. The CDR3 consists of 15 residues. V shed 3 bases, J shed 3 bases, and the junction held 7 bases outside the gene matches. The germline V gene has CDR1 ENHRY and CDR2 SYGVKD. CDR3 protein: CAISDFRDSEETQYF. The CDR3 DNA follows: TGTGCCATCAGTGACTTCCGGGACAGCGAAGAGACCCAGTACTTC.

This chain joins TRBV3-1 (or the pseudogene TRBV3-2) and TRBJ1-1; D gene uncertain. Trimming took 1 base from V and 6 from J, leaving 6 bases between them. Looked up from germline, CDR1 is LGHDT and CDR2 is YNNKEL (reference sequence). This CDR3 comprises 12 residues. The CDR3 sequence: CASSQVRAEAFF. CDR3 DNA sequence: TGTGCCAGCAGCCAAGTAAGGGCTGAAGCTTTCTTT.

The V and J genes are TRBV4-3 and TRBJ2-1, with D possibly matching TRBD1 (6 bases). The V end was cut by 4 bases, the J end by 3 bases, with 13 bases between. Per germline, CDR1 LGHNA and CDR2 YSLEER. CDR3 size: 15 residues. CDR3 DNA: TGCGCCAGCAGCCTTAACAGGGAATTCTACAATGAGCAGTTCTTC. This codes for CASSLNREFYNEQFF.

The count of this clone is one. In DNA, the CDR3 is TGTGCCAGCAGTCTAAACGGACAGTCTCTTTATAATTCACCCCTCCACTTT. Translating gives CASSLNGQSLYNSPLHF. The chain carries TRBV6-2 or TRBV6-3 and TRBJ1-6, with D perhaps matching TRBD1 (6 bases). V gave up 5 bases and J gave up 4 bases, with 18 bases separating them. The germline CDR1 and CDR2 sequences are MNHEY and SVGEGT. There are 17 residues in the CDR3.

The CDR3 coding sequence is TGTGCCAGCAGCTCTCAGGGTTCCCCTTGGGGCTCTGGAAACACCATATATTTT. Translating gives CASSSQGSPWGSGNTIYF. The rearrangement uses TRBV7-8 and TRBJ1-3; a possible D gene is TRBD1 (5 bases). V lost 4 bases and J 0 bases, leaving 19 bases between the germline ends. The CDR3 has 18 amino acids. The germline CDR1 and CDR2 sequences are SGHVS and FQNEAQ.

The chain recombines TRBV5-1 with TRBJ2-3; possibly TRBD2 for D (6 bases). The CDR3 covers 16 residues. Germline V gene sequence: CDR1 SGHRS, CDR2 YFSETQ. The V and J ends lost 0 bases and 4 bases respectively, with 15 bases between them. The CDR3 DNA follows: TGCGCCAGCAGCTTGGGGCTCGAGGGGAGGTCAGATACGCAGTATTTT. Translation gives CASSLGLEGRSDTQYF. The variable domain in full, completed from reference TRBV5-1 and TRBJ2-3, reads KAGVTQTPRYLIKTRGQQVTLSCSPISGHRSVSWYQQTPGQGLQFLFEYFSETQRNKGNFPGRFSGRQFSNSRSEMNVSTLELGDSALYLCASSLGLEGRSDTQYFGPGTRLTVL.

The V and J genes are TRBV20-1 and TRBJ2-4, with TRBD2 as a possible D gene (6 bases). Germline V gene lookup returns CDR1 DFQATT and CDR2 SNEGSKA (reference sequence). The CDR3 has 11 residues. Trimming took off 4 bases at V and 9 bases at J, with 10 bases between the two ends. The DNA of the CDR3 is TGCAGTGCTATCGGGAGTAGCATTCAGTACTTC. Amino acids: CSAIGSSIQYF.

J is TRBJ2-3 and V is TRBV10-1, with D uncertain. This CDR3 region has 13 residues. The ends were cut back, 4 bases at V and 8 bases at J, with 13 bases in the middle. Germline V gene lookup returns CDR1 WNHNN and CDR2 SYGVQD (reference sequence). CDR3 nucleotides: TGCGCCAGCAGTGTCCCGCCTGGTGGTACGCAGTATTTT. Protein sequence: CASSVPPGGTQYF.

This chain's CDR3 is CASRRQGAYNSPLHF. The CDR3 DNA reads TGCGCCAGCAGAAGACAGGGGGCCTATAATTCACCCCTCCACTTT. The V gene is TRBV4-1, the J gene TRBJ1-6, with 9 nucleotides matching TRBD1. Trimming removed 6 bases from V and 2 bases from J; junction bases left unmatched: 2. CDR1 is MGHRA, CDR2 YSYEKL, per germline. CDR3 length: 15 residues.

The chain recombines TRBV4-3 with TRBJ2-2, with TRBD1 identical over 7 bases. Germline V lookup: CDR1 LGHNA, CDR2 YSLEER. The length of the CDR3 is 17 residues. V shed 1 base and J 4 bases; nucleotides not matched to a gene: 9. CDR3 in amino acids: CASSQAVTGFPTGELFF. CDR3 bases: TGCGCCAGCAGCCAAGCCGTGACAGGGTTCCCCACCGGGGAGCTGTTTTTT.

The chain combines TRBV6-5 with TRBJ1-2, with D unclear. Per the germline V gene, CDR1 is MNHEY and CDR2 is SVGAGI. Trimming pared 5 bases from V and 8 bases from J, leaving 15 bases between. This CDR3 comprises 13 residues. The CDR3 here is CASSPQNTGGYTF. The CDR3 nucleotides are TGTGCCAGCAGTCCTCAGAACACGGGGGGCTACACCTTC.

A few counts support this clone. This sequence joins TRBV24-1 and TRBJ2-3; D may be TRBD2 (6 bases). Germline assignment: CDR1 KGHDR and CDR2 SFDVKD. CDR3 length equals 16 residues. The ends were cut back, 4 bases at V and 2 bases at J, with 15 bases in the middle. The CDR3, as DNA: TGTGCCACCAGTGAGGGACTTCTCCTTACCACAGATACGCAGTATTTT. Its protein product is CATSEGLLLTTDTQYF.

The chain joins TRBV18 to TRBJ1-1, with TRBD1 matching over 9 bases. CDR3 size: 14 residues. J gave up 3 bases and V 6 bases, and 5 bases lay outside the gene matches. In germline, CDR1 is KGHSH, CDR2 LQKENI. Written as DNA, the CDR3 is TGTGCCAGCTCCGGGACAGGGATGGACACTGAAGCTTTCTTT. Translated, it gives CASSGTGMDTEAFF.

This chain joins TRBV6-2 or TRBV6-3 and TRBJ1-1; a weak D match, TRBD1 (6 bases). Trimming removed 5 bases at V and 7 bases at J, with 17 bases between. The CDR3 totals 14 residues. Germline CDR1 is MNHEY and CDR2 is SVGEGT. The CDR3 protein is CASSLAVQGFEAFF. The CDR3 DNA follows: TGTGCCAGCAGTCTGGCCGTACAGGGCTTTGAAGCTTTCTTT.

The V gene is TRBV10-3, the J gene TRBJ1-5, with 7 bases lining up with TRBD1. Germline V gene lookup returns CDR1 ENHRY and CDR2 SYGVKD. CDR3 length equals 13 residues. With 9 bases clipped from V and 4 bases from J, the junction kept 6 bases outside the gene matches. CDR3 coding DNA: TGTGCCATTCGACAGGGCCCAAATCAGCCCCAGCATTTT. This sequence encodes CAIRQGPNQPQHF.

In its sample, this clone was seen a few times. The V call is TRBV2, the J call TRBJ1-2, with D perhaps TRBD1 (6 bases). Germline V gene lookup returns CDR1 SNHLY and CDR2 FYNNEI. The V and J ends lost 5 bases and 8 bases respectively, with 15 bases between them. The length of the CDR3 is 13 residues. The CDR3 DNA reads TGTGCCAGCAGTACTACAGGGATCCCCGGCTACACCTTC. Residues: CASSTTGIPGYTF.

This chain links TRBV10-2 with TRBJ1-2; D might be TRBD1 (6 bases). This CDR3 region has 14 residues. The germline V gene has CDR1 WSHSY and CDR2 SAAADI. V was cut by 0 bases and J by 6 bases, with 11 bases left in between. Here the CDR3 reads CASSESTGANGYTF. The DNA of the CDR3 is TGCGCCAGCAGTGAGTCAACGGGGGCCAATGGCTACACCTTC.

This clone turned up a few times. V is TRBV10-1 and J is TRBJ1-1; D gene unclear. Per germline, CDR1 WNHNN and CDR2 SYGVQD (reference sequence). This CDR3 spans 11 amino acids. The V end was cut by 6 bases, the J end by 5 bases, with 7 bases between. CDR3 bases: TGCGCCAGCAGGGAGAGGACTGAAGCTTTCTTT. Translating gives CASRERTEAFF.

This chain uses TRBV6-2 or TRBV6-3 with TRBJ1-1; D is perhaps TRBD1 (6 bases). The V gene's germline CDR1 is MNHEY and CDR2 SVGEGT. CDR3 length: 16 residues. Trimming left V 3 bases short and J 0 bases short, with 14 bases between. The CDR3 sequence: CASSYGTKTMNTEAFF. DNA for the CDR3: TGTGCCAGCAGTTATGGGACAAAGACCATGAACACTGAAGCTTTCTTT.

V usage is TRBV7-2 and J usage is TRBJ2-3; TRBD1 is a possible D gene (6 bases). Trimming removed 5 bases from V and 7 bases from J, with 13 bases in between. Germline V gives CDR1 SGHTA, CDR2 FQGNSA. The CDR3 consists of 13 residues. The CDR3 here is CASSPPGTYTQYF. The DNA for the CDR3 is TGTGCCAGCAGCCCCCCCGGGACATATACGCAGTATTTT.

CDR3 residues: CASSQVFGQRETQYF. CDR3 nucleotides: TGCGCCAGCAGCCAAGTCTTTGGGCAGAGGGAGACCCAGTACTTC. The chain joins TRBV4-3 to TRBJ2-5, with D uncertain. Trimming took 1 base from V and 5 from J, leaving 14 bases between them. Germline CDR1 LGHNA, CDR2 YSLEER. This CDR3 contains 15 residues.

The gene calls are TRBV27 and TRBJ1-2; TRBD1 aligns across 7 bases. With 4 bases clipped from V and 5 bases from J, the junction kept 13 bases outside the gene matches. This CDR3 spans 16 amino acids. Germline V gene lookup returns CDR1 MNHEY and CDR2 SMNVEV (reference sequence). The CDR3 coding sequence is TGTGCCAGCAGTTCCCCTGATAGGGGGCAGTGGTATGGCTACACCTTC. It translates to CASSSPDRGQWYGYTF.

CDR3 in DNA: TGTGCCAGTAGTACCGGCCGACTAGCGGGGGCAGATACGCAGTATTTT. Protein: CASSTGRLAGADTQYF. The rearrangement joins TRBV19 to TRBJ2-3; TRBD2 matches 12 bases. V lost 4 bases, J lost 4 bases, and 6 bases stayed unmatched. The CDR3 has 16 residues. The germline V gene has CDR1 LNHDA and CDR2 SQIVND (reference sequence).

The chain uses TRBV4-3 and TRBJ1-1, with 7 bases aligning to TRBD1. Trimming removed 1 base from V and 5 bases from J; junction bases left unmatched: 10. Per germline, CDR1 LGHNA and CDR2 YSLEER. This CDR3 has 16 amino acids. This CDR3 is CASSQADRSPGTEAFF. The CDR3 bases are TGCGCCAGCAGCCAAGCGGACAGGTCCCCGGGGACTGAAGCTTTCTTT.

Judged by abundance, this clone is medium-sized. The gene calls are TRBV18 and TRBJ1-2; 9 positions match TRBD1. V lost 5 bases, J lost 8 bases, and 6 bases stayed unmatched. Per the germline V gene, CDR1 is KGHSH and CDR2 is LQKENI. CDR3 length equals 13 residues. This chain's CDR3 is CASSSGQGFGYTF. In DNA form, the CDR3 reads TGTGCCAGCTCATCGGGACAGGGCTTCGGCTACACCTTC.

The rearrangement uses TRBV6-5 and TRBJ2-3; D may correspond to TRBD1 or TRBD2 (5 bases each). CDR1 and CDR2 from the germline V gene are MNHEY and SVGAGI. Trimming pared 5 bases from V and 8 bases from J, leaving 14 bases between. This CDR3 is 13 amino acids long. The CDR3: CASSNRGPGTQYF. Written as DNA, the CDR3 is TGTGCCAGCAGTAATCGGGGCCCGGGTACGCAGTATTTT.